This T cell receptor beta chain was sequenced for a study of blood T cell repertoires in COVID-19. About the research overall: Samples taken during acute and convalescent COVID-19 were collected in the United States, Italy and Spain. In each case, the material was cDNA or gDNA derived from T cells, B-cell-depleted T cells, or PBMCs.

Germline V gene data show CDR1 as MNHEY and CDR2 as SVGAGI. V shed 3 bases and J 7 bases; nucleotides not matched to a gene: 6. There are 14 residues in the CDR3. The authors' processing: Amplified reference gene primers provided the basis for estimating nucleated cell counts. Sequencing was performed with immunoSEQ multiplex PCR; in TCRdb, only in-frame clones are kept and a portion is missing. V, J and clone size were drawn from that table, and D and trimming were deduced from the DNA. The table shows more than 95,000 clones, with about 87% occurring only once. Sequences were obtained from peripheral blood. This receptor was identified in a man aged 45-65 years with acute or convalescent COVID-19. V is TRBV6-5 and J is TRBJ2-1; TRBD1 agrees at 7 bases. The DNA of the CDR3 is TGTGCCAGCAGTTATTCCACAGGGGTAAATGAGCAGTTCTTC. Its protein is CASSYSTGVNEQFF.